The entry that follows covers one TCR beta chain sequence. The same CDR3 is also encoded by other DNA sequences in this sample. These data belong to a study of cytomegalovirus exposure and HLA in healthy donors. The PCR ran on 60 Vbeta and 13 Jbeta primers. Clones were sequenced by immunoSEQ multiplex PCR, and TCRdb holds only the in-frame ones, with some missing. The repertoire holds approximately 170,000 clones, with 68% as singletons. Germline lookup yields CDR1 SGHRS and CDR2 YFSETQ. CDR3 size: 14 residues. V was pared by 0 bases and J by 5 bases, with 11 bases between. What was sequenced was PBMCs. The receptor was derived from a man over 45 in good health and CMV-seronegative. The rearrangement uses TRBV5-1 and TRBJ1-1, with D possibly matching TRBD1 (6 bases). This CDR3 is CASSLGGGGTEAFF. The CDR3 region has the DNA TGCGCCAGCAGCTTGGGAGGGGGTGGGACTGAAGCTTTCTTT.